These T cell receptor beta chains were read from a single sample in a study of long-term antiretroviral therapy in people with HIV. Sequencing was performed with immunoSEQ multiplex PCR; in TCRdb, only in-frame clones are kept and a portion is missing. The repertoire consists of some 23,000 clones, with approximately 73% occurring once and the leading ten covering over 4%. Sequenced here: unsorted PBMCs, sampled 0.5 years after starting antiretroviral therapy. These receptor sequences come from a woman between 40 and 55 years old with HIV. Both conserved end residues are part of each CDR3. A D gene is named only where the DNA matches it firmly. Rows give clone size only sometimes, using once, few, many, or a class for an expanded clone.

>TRBV7-3|NA|NA|TRBJ2-1
CASSEAGFEQFF
TGTGCCAGCAGCGAGGCTGGATTTGAGCAGTTCTTC
>TRBV9|NA|TRBD2|TRBJ2-4
CASSVGDGGDGNIQYF
TGTGCCAGCAGCGTGGGGGATGGGGGGGACGGAAACATTCAGTACTTC
>TRBV27|few|NA|TRBJ1-6
CASSLPPSPLHF
TGTGCCAGCAGTTTGCCCCCTTCACCCCTCCACTTT
>TRBV7-2|few|NA|TRBJ1-6
CASSNGGWGYSPLHF
TGTGCCAGCAGCAACGGAGGGTGGGGGTATTCACCCCTCCACTTT
>TRBV5-1|NA|TRBD2|TRBJ2-5
CASSLGLAGVTETQYF
TGCGCCAGCAGCTTGGGACTAGCGGGGGTTACAGAGACCCAGTACTTC
>TRBV4-3|NA|NA|TRBJ2-3
CASSHATGRTDTQYF
TGCGCCAGCAGCCACGCGACAGGACGCACAGATACGCAGTATTTT
>TRBV19|NA|NA|TRBJ1-1
CASIFVAVIIGLTEAFF
TGTGCCAGTATTTTTGTGGCGGTTATTATCGGGCTCACTGAAGCTTTCTTT
>TRBV10-1|NA|TRBD1|TRBJ1-5
CASRTGVSQPQHF
TGCGCCAGCAGAACAGGGGTAAGTCAGCCCCAGCATTTT
>TRBV11-3|NA|TRBD1|TRBJ2-2
CASSSGGTRQGSTGELFF
TGTGCCAGCAGCTCCGGGGGTACGCGACAGGGGAGTACCGGGGAGCTGTTTTTT
>TRBV28|once|NA|TRBJ2-1
CASSLGTNNEQFF
TGTGCCAGCAGTTTGGGGACCAACAATGAGCAGTTCTTC
>TRBV29-1|NA|TRBD2|TRBJ2-5
CSAGTSGGVETQYF
TGCAGCGCAGGGACCAGCGGGGGGGTAGAGACCCAGTACTTC
>TRBV7-6|few|TRBD1|TRBJ2-1
CPTTGGYNEQFF
TGTCCTACCACAGGGGGTTACAATGAGCAGTTCTTC
>TRBV6-5|once|NA|TRBJ1-1
CASHGREATEAFF
TGTGCCAGCCACGGCAGGGAGGCCACTGAAGCTTTCTTT
>TRBV4-2|NA|TRBD1|TRBJ2-3
CASSRQGDSRTDTQYF
TGTGCCAGCAGCCGACAGGGGGACAGCCGCACAGATACGCAGTATTTT
>TRBV7-2|NA|TRBD2|TRBJ2-7
CASSLGPSGLYEQYF
TGTGCCAGCAGCTTAGGTCCTAGCGGGCTATACGAGCAGTACTTC
>TRBV4-1|NA|NA|TRBJ1-4
CASSQERMFNEKLFF
TGCGCCAGCAGCCAAGAAAGAATGTTTAATGAAAAACTGTTTTTT
>TRBV9|NA|NA|TRBJ2-3
CASSAVGDTQYF
TGTGCCAGCAGCGCCGTCGGGGATACGCAGTATTTT
>TRBV19|few|NA|TRBJ2-1
CASSAGGDYNEQFF
TGTGCCAGTAGTGCAGGGGGGGATTACAATGAGCAGTTCTTC
>TRBV28|once|NA|TRBJ1-4
CASSFWPGLNEKLFF
TGTGCCAGCAGTTTTTGGCCAGGGTTGAATGAAAAACTGTTTTTT
>TRBV10-3|NA|TRBD1|TRBJ1-5
CAIRGDRESAQHF
TGTGCCATCAGGGGGGACAGGGAGTCAGCCCAGCATTTT
>TRBV4-3|NA|TRBD1|TRBJ2-2
CASSRWTGDTGELFF
TGCGCCAGCAGCCGCTGGACAGGGGACACCGGGGAGCTGTTTTTT
>TRBV9|NA|NA|TRBJ1-5
CAGRNSNQPQHF
TGTGCCGGCAGGAATAGCAATCAGCCCCAGCATTTT
>TRBV5-1|NA|NA|TRBJ1-1
CASSVQGTNTEAFF
TGCGCCAGCAGCGTACAGGGTACGAACACTGAAGCTTTCTTT
>TRBV18|few|TRBD1|TRBJ2-7
CASSSRQGSYEQYF
TGTGCCAGCTCATCTCGACAGGGTTCCTACGAGCAGTACTTC
>TRBV11-2|once|NA|TRBJ2-3
CASSVTGRLTQYF
TGTGCCAGCAGCGTCACAGGGAGGCTTACGCAGTATTTT
>TRBV13|NA|NA|TRBJ2-1
CASSTAGSSYNEQFF
TGTGCCAGCAGCACCGCCGGGAGCTCCTACAATGAGCAGTTCTTC
>TRBV6-1|NA|TRBD1|TRBJ1-2
CASSERTGARYTF
TGTGCCAGCAGCGAACGGACAGGGGCTCGCTACACCTTC
>TRBV25-1|NA|NA|TRBJ1-4
CASQLGGVGEKLFF
TGTGCCAGTCAGCTCGGGGGGGTAGGGGAAAAACTGTTTTTT
>TRBV7-9|NA|TRBD1|TRBJ1-1
CASSVTGAEAFF
TGTGCCAGCAGCGTCACAGGGGCCGAAGCTTTCTTT
>TRBV5-8|NA|NA|TRBJ1-3
CASSSDGTGGNTIYF
TGTGCCAGCAGCTCGGACGGGACGGGCGGAAACACCATATATTTT
>TRBV28|NA|TRBD1|TRBJ1-5
CASSPPDRGPYSNQPQHF
TGTGCCAGCAGTCCCCCCGACAGGGGACCGTATAGCAATCAGCCCCAGCATTTT
>TRBV7-6|NA|NA|TRBJ2-1
CASGVYNEQFF
TGTGCCAGCGGGGTTTACAATGAGCAGTTCTTC
>TRBV7-2|NA|NA|TRBJ1-1
CASSLDTYSTEAFF
TGTGCCAGCAGCTTAGATACGTATAGCACTGAAGCTTTCTTT